Sequencing of this T cell receptor (beta chain) was carried out in a study of spatial heterogeneity in lung cancer. Study-wide background: Alpha-chain detections were consistently fewer than beta-chain detections among the sequences. General study points: It was found that expanded intratumoral alpha and beta TCR counts tracked tumor mutation counts.

Noted time point: sample taken at primary tumor resection. This clonotype is labeled as medium-sized. Its antigen remains unidentified. TCRdb independently ran MiXCR on the 5' RACE reads; one entry per CDR3 protein. The top ten clones hold about 17% of a sample with thousands of distinct CDR3 sequences, around 7.8% of them seen once. The starting material was lung tumor tissue, obtained at surgery. The source of this sequence is a female donor with early-stage non-small cell lung cancer.

The CDR3 protein is CASSYSRRTSGRVLNYNEQFF. DNA for the CDR3: TGTGCCAGCAGTTACTCGAGACGAACTAGCGGGAGGGTACTGAACTACAATGAGCAGTTCTTC. The chain uses TRBV6-5 and TRBJ2-1; 13 bases line up with TRBD2. Germline V gene data show CDR1 as MNHEY and CDR2 as SVGAGI. V was pared by 0 bases and J by 3 bases, with 14 bases of the junction left unmatched. The CDR3 has 21 residues.